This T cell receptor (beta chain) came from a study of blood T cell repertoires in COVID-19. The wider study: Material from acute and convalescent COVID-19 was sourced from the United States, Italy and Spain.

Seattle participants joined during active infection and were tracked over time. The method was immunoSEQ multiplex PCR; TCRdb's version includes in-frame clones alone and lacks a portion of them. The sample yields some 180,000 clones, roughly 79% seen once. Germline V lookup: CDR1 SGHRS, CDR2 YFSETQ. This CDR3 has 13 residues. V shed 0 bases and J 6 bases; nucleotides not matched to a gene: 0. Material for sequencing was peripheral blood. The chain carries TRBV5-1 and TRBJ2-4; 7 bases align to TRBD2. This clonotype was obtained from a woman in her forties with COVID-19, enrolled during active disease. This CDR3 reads CASSLGGGNIQYF. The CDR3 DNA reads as TGCGCCAGCAGCTTGGGCGGGGGAAACATTCAGTACTTC. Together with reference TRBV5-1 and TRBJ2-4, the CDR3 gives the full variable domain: KAGVTQTPRYLIKTRGQQVTLSCSPISGHRSVSWYQQTPGQGLQFLFEYFSETQRNKGNFPGRFSGRQFSNSRSEMNVSTLELGDSALYLCASSLGGGNIQYFGAGTRLSVL.